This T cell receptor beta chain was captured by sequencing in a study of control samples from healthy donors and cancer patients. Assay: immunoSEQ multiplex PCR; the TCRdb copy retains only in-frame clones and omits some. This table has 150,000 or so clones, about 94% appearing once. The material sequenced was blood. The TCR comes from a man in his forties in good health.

The CDR3: CSARGGPYEQYF. The DNA of the CDR3 is TGCAGCGCTAGGGGGGGGCCCTACGAGCAGTACTTC. The V call is TRBV29-1, the J call TRBJ2-7, with a possible D match to TRBD2 (7 bases). Germline CDR1 SQVTM, CDR2 ANQGSEA. This CDR3 is 12 amino acids long. Trimming left V 7 bases short and J 2 bases short, with 12 bases between.